The next 15 T cell receptor beta chains were all read from a single sample in a study of Ad26.COV2.S vaccination and SARS-CoV-2 variants. Data came from immunoSEQ multiplex PCR; TCRdb stores just in-frame clones and leaves some out. Of around 350,000 clones in the sample, about 92% were seen once. The sequencing here drew on peripheral blood, taken after recovery from COVID-19. These receptors were obtained from a human donor who had recovered from COVID-19.

There are a few counts of this clone. The genes are TRBV7-9 and TRBJ1-3, with D maybe TRBD1 (5 bases). The CDR3 totals 19 residues. Germline V gene data show CDR1 as SEHNR and CDR2 as FQNEAQ (reference sequence). V shed 0 bases and J shed 0 bases, with 18 bases lying between them. CDR3 region: CASSLAGRLGGNSGNTIYF. Here the CDR3 DNA reads TGTGCCAGCAGCTTAGCGGGGCGGCTTGGAGGAAACTCTGGAAACACCATATATTTT.

This rearrangement joins TRBV18 to TRBJ1-3; the D is unclear. The length of the CDR3 is 17 residues. V shed 1 base and J shed 0 bases, with 13 bases lying between them. Germline V gives CDR1 KGHSH, CDR2 LQKENI. CDR3 region: CASSPQTGRVSGNTIYF. The CDR3, as DNA: TGTGCCAGCTCACCACAGACCGGGAGGGTCTCTGGAAACACCATATATTTT.

The chain is built from TRBV6-5 and TRBJ2-7; 9 bases are shared with TRBD2. This CDR3 is built from 13 residues. CDR1 MNHEY and CDR2 SVGAGI come from the germline V gene. The junction had 4 bases not matched to a gene; V was cut back by 8 bases and J by 2 bases. The CDR3 DNA reads as TGTGCCAGCGGGCGGGGGGGCCCCTACGAGCAGTACTTC. This gives the protein CASGRGGPYEQYF.

The chain is built from TRBV4-1 and TRBJ2-7, with D uncertain. Trimming removed 0 bases at V and 4 bases at J, with 25 bases between. The germline CDR1 and CDR2 sequences are MGHRA and YSYEKL. The CDR3 has 19 residues. For the CDR3, the DNA is TGCGCCAGCAGCCAAGATCCCAGAAACCTCGGATCGGAGCCGTACGAGCAGTACTTC. Translating it yields CASSQDPRNLGSEPYEQYF.

CDR3 in DNA: TGTGCCAGCAGCAATGGGAGGGGGGGGATCACAGATACGCAGTATTTT. It codes for CASSNGRGGITDTQYF. This sequence joins TRBV21-1 and TRBJ2-3; no DNA check was done on the table's D call, TRBD2. TRBV21-1 is an annotated pseudogene. The CDR3 is made up of 16 amino acids.

The chain recombines TRBV6-5 with TRBJ2-7; TRBD1 agrees at 9 bases. J gave up 2 bases and V 2 bases, and 4 bases lay outside the gene matches. CDR1 and CDR2 (germline): MNHEY, SVGAGI. This CDR3 has 15 amino acids. The DNA for the CDR3 is TGTGCCAGCAGTTACCCGGGACAGGGAACCTACGAGCAGTACTTC. Amino acid sequence: CASSYPGQGTYEQYF.

The chain carries TRBV7-9 and TRBJ2-2; D could derive from TRBD1 or TRBD2 (5 bases each). Germline CDR1 reads SEHNR; CDR2 reads FQNEAQ (reference sequence). V was cut by 2 bases and J by 6 bases, with 7 bases left in between. The CDR3 sequence is 13 residues long. CDR3 loop: CASSLKGPGELFF. CDR3 nucleotide sequence: TGTGCCAGCAGCTTAAAGGGACCCGGGGAGCTGTTTTTT.

The CDR3 nucleotides read TGTGCCAGCAGCGATAAGGCAGACAGGATCTATGGCTACACCTTC. Amino acid sequence: CASSDKADRIYGYTF. V gene TRBV21-1 combines with J gene TRBJ1-2; TRBD1, the D gene given by the table, was not confirmed from the DNA. TRBV21-1 is listed as a pseudogene. The CDR3 spans 15 residues.

This clone is a singleton in its sample. The chain is built from TRBV19 and TRBJ2-5; D gene uncertain. Germline assignment: CDR1 LNHDA and CDR2 SQIVND (reference sequence). V was shortened by 4 bases and J by 4 bases, with 10 bases between the two germline ends. The CDR3 is made up of 13 amino acids. The CDR3 region has the DNA TGTGCCAGTAGTAACCCTCGGACAGAGACCCAGTACTTC. Residues: CASSNPRTETQYF. The complete variable domain, with remaining parts taken from reference TRBV19 and TRBJ2-5, reads DGGITQSPKYLFRKEGQNVTLSCEQNLNHDAMYWYRQDPGQGLRLIYYSQIVNDFQKGDIAEGYSVSREKKESFPLTVTSAQKNPTAFYLCASSNPRTETQYFGPGTRLLVL.

V and J are TRBV5-1 and TRBJ1-3; perhaps TRBD1 as D (6 bases). The CDR3 loop spans 17 amino acids. CDR1 and CDR2 from the germline V gene are SGHRS and YFSETQ. V gave up 4 bases and J gave up 0 bases, with 17 bases separating them. The CDR3 here is CASSGYQGTGSGNTIYF. The CDR3, as DNA: TGCGCCAGCAGCGGATACCAGGGGACTGGCTCTGGAAACACCATATATTTT.

The V and J genes are TRBV27 and TRBJ2-1; 9 nucleotides match TRBD1. The CDR3 sequence is 20 residues long. V was clipped by 3 bases and J by 1 base; unmatched bases: 16. Germline V CDR1 and CDR2: MNHEY, SMNVEV (reference sequence). The CDR3 is CASSLGTGFSKSLSYNEQFF. For the CDR3, the DNA is TGTGCCAGCAGTTTGGGGACAGGGTTTTCGAAATCCCTTTCCTACAATGAGCAGTTCTTC.

This sequence joins TRBV13 and TRBJ2-5; 9 bases line up with TRBD1. Germline V gene lookup returns CDR1 PRHDT and CDR2 FYEKMQ (reference sequence). The CDR3 sequence is 18 residues long. With V trimmed by 2 bases and J by 5 bases, 15 bases remained unmatched. The CDR3 spells CASSLRGTGWDIKETQYF. The CDR3 DNA reads TGTGCCAGCAGCTTACGGGGGACAGGGTGGGATATTAAGGAGACCCAGTACTTC. Supplemented by reference TRBV13 and TRBJ2-5, the full variable domain reads AAGVIQSPRHLIKEKRETATLKCYPIPRHDTVYWYQQGPGQDPQFLISFYEKMQSDKGSIPDRFSAQQFSDYHSELNMSSLELGDSALYFCASSLRGTGWDIKETQYFGPGTRLLVL.

The chain employs TRBV19 and TRBJ1-5; 7 nucleotides agree with TRBD1. Trimming took 8 bases from V and 6 from J; bases not matched to a gene: 7. The CDR3 contains 13 residues. The germline CDR1 and CDR2 sequences are LNHDA and SQIVND (reference sequence). CDR3 nucleotides: TGTGCCAGTCGACAGGGAACGGGTCAGCCCCAGCATTTT. Translation gives CASRQGTGQPQHF.

In its sample, this clone was seen once. J is TRBJ2-2 and V is TRBV3-1 (or the pseudogene TRBV3-2); the D call may be TRBD1 or TRBD2 (6 bases each). V was pared by 1 base and J by 1 base, with 10 bases between. This CDR3 comprises 16 residues. Germline CDR1 reads LGHDT; CDR2 reads YNNKEL (reference sequence). CDR3 DNA: TGTGCCAGCAGCCAAGGGGGGGCTGTGAACACCGGGGAGCTGTTTTTT. This gives the protein CASSQGGAVNTGELFF.

The chain links TRBV7-2 to TRBJ2-2; 8 bases agree with TRBD2. This CDR3 region has 16 residues. The germline V gene has CDR1 SGHTA and CDR2 FQGNSA. Trimming took 5 bases from V and 4 from J; bases not matched to a gene: 9. The CDR3 DNA reads TGTGCCAGCAGCCCGACAACTAGCGGCCTCACCGGGGAGCTGTTTTTT. Translated: CASSPTTSGLTGELFF.